This T cell receptor beta chain was obtained from a study of blood T cells in healthy people across ages. Primed by a sample-barcoded 5' primer and a J-beta primer mix, a second PCR proceeded for about 6 to 12 cycles. TCRdb re-derived calls from the 5' RACE reads in MiXCR, one entry per CDR3 protein. Among about 680,000 distinct CDR3 sequences listed, about 52% were seen once. Study-wide points: Long-lived donors had more naive CD4+ cells and higher diversity than aged donors. Estimated diversity that came from one million T cells was considered an underestimate.

A word on this clonotype: The antigen is not known.

Total RNA amounts of at least 5 micrograms were extracted per sample. This CDR3 spans 12 amino acids. V was pared by 3 bases and J by 8 bases, with 13 bases between. The germline V gene encodes CDR1 SQVTM and CDR2 ANQGSEA. The sample comprised blood. This clonotype was obtained from a woman aged 55-75 years in good health. This chain links TRBV29-1 with TRBJ1-2; perhaps TRBD1 as D (5 bases). CDR3 loop: CSVEPGWGGYTF. DNA of the CDR3: TGCAGCGTTGAGCCAGGGTGGGGGGGCTACACCTTC.